Presented here are 6 T cell receptor beta chains from one specimen sequenced in a study of blood T cell repertoires in COVID-19. Some clones are missing from TCRdb's copy, which holds only in-frame ones; the method was immunoSEQ multiplex PCR. The data show about 200,000 clones, with 65% to 90% seen just once and approximately 13% held by the top ten. Material: peripheral blood. The receptors derive from a human donor in a cohort sampled during active COVID-19.

The rearrangement links TRBV24-1 to TRBJ2-5; 9 bases are a match to TRBD1. The CDR3 length is 15 residues. Germline V gene sequence: CDR1 KGHDR, CDR2 SFDVKD. J lost 6 bases, V lost 3 bases, and 7 bases had no gene match. CDR3 in amino acids: CATSDPKTGGQTQYF. In DNA form, the CDR3 reads TGTGCCACCAGTGATCCTAAGACAGGGGGACAGACCCAGTACTTC.

CDR3 residues: CASSQDPVPSGLDTQYF. CDR3 coding DNA: TGTGCCAGCAGCCAAGATCCCGTACCTAGCGGGTTAGATACGCAGTATTTT. The chain joins TRBV3-1 (or the pseudogene TRBV3-2) to TRBJ2-3; 8 bases align to TRBD2. The V segment lost 0 bases and the J segment 5 bases; nucleotides outside the gene matches: 10. The CDR3 length is 17 residues. Per the germline V gene, CDR1 is LGHDT and CDR2 is YNNKEL (reference sequence).

The chain carries TRBV27 and TRBJ2-3, with TRBD2 matching 8 bases. After removal of 5 bases from V and 0 bases from J, the junction contained 7 bases not matched to a gene. Germline V CDR1 and CDR2: MNHEY, SMNVEV (reference sequence). The CDR3 totals 16 residues. For the CDR3, the DNA is TGTGCCAGCAGTAGGGAGACTAGCGATAGCACAGATACGCAGTATTTT. Encoded protein: CASSRETSDSTDTQYF.

This clone showed up just once. This sequence joins TRBV14 and TRBJ2-1; no reliable D call. V was cut by 0 bases and J by 9 bases, with 9 bases left in between. The CDR3 extends over 13 amino acids. The germline V gene has CDR1 SGHDN and CDR2 FVKESK. The CDR3 is CASSQDEFGEQFF. CDR3 bases: TGTGCCAGCAGCCAAGATGAATTCGGTGAGCAGTTCTTC.

The chain couples TRBV7-9 to TRBJ2-7; D is possibly TRBD2 (6 bases). V was clipped by 7 bases and J by 5 bases, with 15 bases between them. This CDR3 is built from 13 residues. Germline lookup yields CDR1 SEHNR and CDR2 FQNEAQ (reference sequence). Here the CDR3 reads CASIIGGRDEQYF. Written as DNA, the CDR3 is TGTGCCAGCATCATCGGAGGGCGCGACGAGCAGTACTTC.

The chain has TRBV2 and TRBJ2-5; no clear D gene. The CDR3 is made up of 10 amino acids. Germline CDR1 is SNHLY and CDR2 is FYNNEI. Trimming removed 8 bases at V and 4 bases at J, with 5 bases between. The CDR3 loop reads CASSRETQYF. The CDR3 DNA follows: TGTGCCAGCTCCCGAGAGACCCAGTACTTC.